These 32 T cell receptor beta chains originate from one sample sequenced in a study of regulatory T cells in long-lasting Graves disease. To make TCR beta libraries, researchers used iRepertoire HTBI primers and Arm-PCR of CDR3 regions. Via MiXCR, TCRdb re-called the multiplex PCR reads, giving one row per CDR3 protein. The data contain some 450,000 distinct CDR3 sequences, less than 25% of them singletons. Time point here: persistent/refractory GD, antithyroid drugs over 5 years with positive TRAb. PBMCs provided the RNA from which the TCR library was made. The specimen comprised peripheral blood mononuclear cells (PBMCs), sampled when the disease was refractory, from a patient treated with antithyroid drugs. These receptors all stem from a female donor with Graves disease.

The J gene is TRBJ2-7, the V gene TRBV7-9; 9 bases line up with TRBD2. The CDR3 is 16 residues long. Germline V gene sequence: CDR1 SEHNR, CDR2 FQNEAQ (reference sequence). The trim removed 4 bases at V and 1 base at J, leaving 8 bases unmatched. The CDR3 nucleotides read TGTGCCAGCAGCTCTAGATTTAGCGGGGGTTCCTACGAGCAGTACTTC. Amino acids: CASSSRFSGGSYEQYF.

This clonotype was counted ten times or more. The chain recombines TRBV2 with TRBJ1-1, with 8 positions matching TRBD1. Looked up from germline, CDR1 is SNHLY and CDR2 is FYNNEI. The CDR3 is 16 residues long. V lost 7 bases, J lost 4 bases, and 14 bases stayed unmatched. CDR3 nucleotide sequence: TGTGCCAGCACATTCGTAGGACAGGGTCAGGGCACTGAAGCTTTCTTT. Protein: CASTFVGQGQGTEAFF.

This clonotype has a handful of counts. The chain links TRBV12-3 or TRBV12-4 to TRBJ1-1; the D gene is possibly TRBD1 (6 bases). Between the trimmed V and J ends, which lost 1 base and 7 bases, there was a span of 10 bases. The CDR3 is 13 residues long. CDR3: CASSLGVQGEAFF. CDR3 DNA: TGTGCCAGCAGTTTAGGGGTACAGGGTGAAGCTTTCTTT.

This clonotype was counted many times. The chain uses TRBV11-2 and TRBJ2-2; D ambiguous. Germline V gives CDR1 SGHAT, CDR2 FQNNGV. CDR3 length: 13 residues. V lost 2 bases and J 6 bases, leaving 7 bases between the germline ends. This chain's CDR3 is CASSLLGSGELFF. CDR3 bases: TGTGCCAGCAGCTTATTGGGGTCCGGGGAGCTGTTTTTT.

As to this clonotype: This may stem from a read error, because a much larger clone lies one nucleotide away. Written as DNA, the CDR3 is TGTGCCTGGAGTGTGGAGGAGGGAGAACTGTTTTTT. Translated, it gives CAWSVEEGELFF. The chain is built from TRBV30 and TRBJ1-4; D not resolved. The V and J ends lost 0 bases and 12 bases respectively, with 11 bases between them. Germline assignment: CDR1 GTSNPN and CDR2 SVGIG (reference sequence). This CDR3 comprises 12 residues.

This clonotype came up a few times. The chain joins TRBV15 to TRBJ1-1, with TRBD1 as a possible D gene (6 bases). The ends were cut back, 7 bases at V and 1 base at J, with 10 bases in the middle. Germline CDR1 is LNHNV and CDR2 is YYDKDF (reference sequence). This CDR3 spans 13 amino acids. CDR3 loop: CATMAGENTEAFF. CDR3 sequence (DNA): TGTGCCACCATGGCAGGGGAGAACACTGAAGCTTTCTTT.

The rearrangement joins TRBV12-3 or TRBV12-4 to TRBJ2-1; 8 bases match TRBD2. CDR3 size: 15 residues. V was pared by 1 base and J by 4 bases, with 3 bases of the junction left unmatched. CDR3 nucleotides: TGTGCCAGCAGTTTAGTTGGACTAGCTTACAATGAGCAGTTCTTC. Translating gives CASSLVGLAYNEQFF.

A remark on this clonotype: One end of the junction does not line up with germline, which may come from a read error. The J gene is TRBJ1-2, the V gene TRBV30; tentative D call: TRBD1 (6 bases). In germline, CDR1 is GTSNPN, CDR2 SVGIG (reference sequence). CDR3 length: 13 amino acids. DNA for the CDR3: TGTGCCCGGAGTGATGGGGGGGCATATGGCTACACCTTC. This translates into CARSDGGAYGYTF.

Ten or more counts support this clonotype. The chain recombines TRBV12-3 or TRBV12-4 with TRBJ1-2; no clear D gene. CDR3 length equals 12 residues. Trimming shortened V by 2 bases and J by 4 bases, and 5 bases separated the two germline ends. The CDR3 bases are TGTGCCAGCAGTTTATGGGGCTATGGCTACACCTTC. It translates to CASSLWGYGYTF.

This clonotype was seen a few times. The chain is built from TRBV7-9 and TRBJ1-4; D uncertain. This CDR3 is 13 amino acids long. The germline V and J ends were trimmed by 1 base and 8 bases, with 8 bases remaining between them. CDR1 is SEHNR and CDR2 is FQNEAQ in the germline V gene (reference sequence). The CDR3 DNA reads TGTGCCAGCAGCTTAGAGGCAGGAGAAAAACTGTTTTTT. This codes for CASSLEAGEKLFF.

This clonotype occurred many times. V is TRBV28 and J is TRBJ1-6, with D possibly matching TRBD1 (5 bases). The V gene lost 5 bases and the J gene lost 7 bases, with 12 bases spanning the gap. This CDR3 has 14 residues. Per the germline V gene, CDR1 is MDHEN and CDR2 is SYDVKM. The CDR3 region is CASSGGRVNSPLHF. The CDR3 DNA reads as TGTGCCAGCAGTGGCGGCAGGGTGAATTCACCCCTCCACTTT. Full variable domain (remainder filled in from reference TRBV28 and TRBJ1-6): DVKVTQSSRYLVKRTGEKVFLECVQDMDHENMFWYRQDPGLGLRLIYFSYDVKMKEKGDIPEGYSVSREKKERFSLILESASTNQTSMYLCASSGGRVNSPLHFGNGTRLTVT.

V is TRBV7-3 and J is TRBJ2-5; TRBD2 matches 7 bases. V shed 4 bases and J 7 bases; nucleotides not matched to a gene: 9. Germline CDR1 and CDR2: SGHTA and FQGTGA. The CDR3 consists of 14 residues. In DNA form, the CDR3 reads TGTGCCAGCAGCTCTAGCGGAAGTTCCCGGACCCAGTACTTC. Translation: CASSSSGSSRTQYF.

The CDR3: CATGEIGNQPQHF. The CDR3 bases are TGTGCCACCGGGGAGATCGGCAATCAGCCCCAGCATTTT. V gene TRBV6-1 combines with J gene TRBJ1-5; unclear D gene. V gave up 10 bases and J gave up 2 bases, with 12 bases separating them. Germline V gene lookup returns CDR1 MNHNS and CDR2 SASEGT. The CDR3 sequence is 13 residues long.

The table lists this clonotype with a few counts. CDR3: CAISERGRIRTEAFF. CDR3 DNA sequence: TGTGCCATCAGTGAGAGGGGACGAATTCGGACTGAAGCTTTCTTT. The rearrangement links TRBV10-3 to TRBJ1-1; D may be TRBD1 (5 bases). Trimming shortened V by 2 bases and J by 5 bases, and 15 bases separated the two germline ends. Germline CDR1 and CDR2: ENHRY and SYGVKD. The CDR3 is 15 residues long.

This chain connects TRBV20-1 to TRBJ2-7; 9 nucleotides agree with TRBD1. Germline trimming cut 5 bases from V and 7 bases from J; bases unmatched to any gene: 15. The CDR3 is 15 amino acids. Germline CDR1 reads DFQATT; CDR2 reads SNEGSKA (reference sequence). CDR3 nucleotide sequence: TGCAGTGCTGAGGGACAGGGCCTTTCAGTGGAGGAGCAGTACTTC. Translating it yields CSAEGQGLSVEEQYF.

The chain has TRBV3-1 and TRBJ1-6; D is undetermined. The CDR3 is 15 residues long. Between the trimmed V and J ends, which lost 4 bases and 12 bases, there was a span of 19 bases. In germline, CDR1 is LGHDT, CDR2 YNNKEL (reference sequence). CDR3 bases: TGTGCCAGCAGCCCCAGCTCTTCTTCAGGCGTACCCCTCCACTTT. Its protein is CASSPSSSSGVPLHF.

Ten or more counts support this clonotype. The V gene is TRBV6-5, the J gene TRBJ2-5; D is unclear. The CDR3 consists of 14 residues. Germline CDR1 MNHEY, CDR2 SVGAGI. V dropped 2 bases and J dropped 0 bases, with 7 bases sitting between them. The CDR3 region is CASSYGGNQETQYF. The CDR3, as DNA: TGTGCCAGCAGTTACGGCGGCAACCAAGAGACCCAGTACTTC.

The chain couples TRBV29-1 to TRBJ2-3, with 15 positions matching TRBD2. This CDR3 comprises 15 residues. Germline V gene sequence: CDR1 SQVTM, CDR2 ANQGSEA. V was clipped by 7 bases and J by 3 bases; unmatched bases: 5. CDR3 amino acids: CSAGTSGRRTDTQYF. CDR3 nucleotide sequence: TGCAGCGCTGGGACTAGCGGGAGGAGAACAGATACGCAGTATTTT.

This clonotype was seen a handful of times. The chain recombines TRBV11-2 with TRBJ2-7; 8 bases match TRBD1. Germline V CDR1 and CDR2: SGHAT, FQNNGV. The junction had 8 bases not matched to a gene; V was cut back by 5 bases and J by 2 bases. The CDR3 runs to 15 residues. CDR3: CASSPLSGQAYEQYF. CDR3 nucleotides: TGTGCCAGCAGCCCTTTATCGGGACAGGCCTACGAGCAGTACTTC. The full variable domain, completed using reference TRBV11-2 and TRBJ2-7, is EAGVAQSPRYKIIEKRQSVAFWCNPISGHATLYWYQQILGQGPKLLIQFQNNGVVDDSQLPKDRFSAERLKGVDSTLKIQPAKLEDSAVYLCASSPLSGQAYEQYFGPGTRLTVT.

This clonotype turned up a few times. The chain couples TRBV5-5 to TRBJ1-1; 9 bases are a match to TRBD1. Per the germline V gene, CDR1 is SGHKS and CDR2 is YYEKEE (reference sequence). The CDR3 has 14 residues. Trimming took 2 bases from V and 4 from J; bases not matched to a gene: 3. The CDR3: CASSLQGALTEAFF. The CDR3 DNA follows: TGTGCCAGCAGCTTACAGGGGGCCCTCACTGAAGCTTTCTTT.

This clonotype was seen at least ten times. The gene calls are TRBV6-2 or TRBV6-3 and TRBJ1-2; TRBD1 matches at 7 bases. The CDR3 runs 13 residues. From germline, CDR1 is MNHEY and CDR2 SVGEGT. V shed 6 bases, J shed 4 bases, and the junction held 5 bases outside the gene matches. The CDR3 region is CASRDRDRYGYTF. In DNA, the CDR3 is TGTGCCAGCAGAGACAGGGACCGCTATGGCTACACCTTC.

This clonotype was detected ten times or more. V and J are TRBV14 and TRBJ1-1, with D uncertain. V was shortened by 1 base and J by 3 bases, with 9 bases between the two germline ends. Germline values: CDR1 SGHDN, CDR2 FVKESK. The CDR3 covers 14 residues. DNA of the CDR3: TGTGCCAGCAGCCAAGTATCTCTCTACACTGAAGCTTTCTTT. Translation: CASSQVSLYTEAFF.

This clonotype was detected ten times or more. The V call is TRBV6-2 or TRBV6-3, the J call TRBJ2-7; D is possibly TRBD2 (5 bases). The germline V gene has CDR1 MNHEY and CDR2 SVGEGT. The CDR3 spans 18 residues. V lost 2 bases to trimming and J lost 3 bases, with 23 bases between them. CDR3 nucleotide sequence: TGTGCCAGCAGTTACGGTCGGCTAGCACAGAGAGGCGGCTACGAGCAGTACTTC. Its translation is CASSYGRLAQRGGYEQYF.

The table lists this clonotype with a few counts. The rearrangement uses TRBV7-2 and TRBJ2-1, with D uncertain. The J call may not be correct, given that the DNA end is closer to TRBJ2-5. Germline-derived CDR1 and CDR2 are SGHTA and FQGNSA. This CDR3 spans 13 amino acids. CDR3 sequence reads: CASSPSLRETQYF. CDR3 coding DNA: TGTGCCAGCAGCCCCTCTTTAAGGGAGACCCAGTACTTC.

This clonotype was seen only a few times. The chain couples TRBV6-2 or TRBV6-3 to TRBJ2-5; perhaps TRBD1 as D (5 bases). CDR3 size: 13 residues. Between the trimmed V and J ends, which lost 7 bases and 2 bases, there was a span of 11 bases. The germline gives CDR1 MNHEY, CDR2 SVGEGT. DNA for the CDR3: TGTGCCAGCAATGACAGTCCTCAAGAGACCCAGTACTTC. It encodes CASNDSPQETQYF.

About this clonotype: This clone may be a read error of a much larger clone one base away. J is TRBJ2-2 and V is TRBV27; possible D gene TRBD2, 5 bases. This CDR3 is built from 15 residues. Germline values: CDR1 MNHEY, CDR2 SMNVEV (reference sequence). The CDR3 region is CASSSGGSNTRELFF. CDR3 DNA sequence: TGTGCCAGCAGTTCGGGCGGGTCGAACACCCGGGAGCTGTTTTTT.

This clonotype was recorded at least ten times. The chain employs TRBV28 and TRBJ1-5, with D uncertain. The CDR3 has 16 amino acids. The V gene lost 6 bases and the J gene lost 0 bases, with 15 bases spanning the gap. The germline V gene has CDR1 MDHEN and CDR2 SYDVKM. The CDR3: CASRTSRPYSNQPQHF. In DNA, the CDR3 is TGTGCCAGCAGGACTTCTAGACCCTATAGCAATCAGCCCCAGCATTTT.

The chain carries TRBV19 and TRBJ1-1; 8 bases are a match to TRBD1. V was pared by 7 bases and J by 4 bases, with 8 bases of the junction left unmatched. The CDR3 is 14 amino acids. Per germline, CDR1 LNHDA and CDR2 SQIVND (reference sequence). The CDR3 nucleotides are TGTGCCAGTATCGGACGGACAGGGTCCACTGAAGCTTTCTTT. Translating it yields CASIGRTGSTEAFF.

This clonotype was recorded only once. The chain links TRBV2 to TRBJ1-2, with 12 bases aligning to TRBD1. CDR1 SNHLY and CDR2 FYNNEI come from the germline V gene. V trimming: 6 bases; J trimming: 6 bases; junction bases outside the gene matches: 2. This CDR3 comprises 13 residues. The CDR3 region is CASRGQGADGYTF. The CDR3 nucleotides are TGTGCCAGCAGGGGACAGGGGGCAGATGGCTACACCTTC. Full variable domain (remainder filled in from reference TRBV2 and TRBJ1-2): EPEVTQTPSHQVTQMGQEVILRCVPISNHLYFYWYRQILGQKVEFLVSFYNNEISEKSEIFDDQFSVERPDGSNFTLKIRSTKLEDSAMYFCASRGQGADGYTFGSGTRLTVV.

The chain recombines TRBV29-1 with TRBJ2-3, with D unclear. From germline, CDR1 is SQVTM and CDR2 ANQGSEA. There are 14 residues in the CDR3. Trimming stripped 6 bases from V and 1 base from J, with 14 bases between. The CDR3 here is CSVHRGLRTDTQYF. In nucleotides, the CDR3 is TGCAGCGTCCACCGCGGCCTGCGCACAGATACGCAGTATTTT.

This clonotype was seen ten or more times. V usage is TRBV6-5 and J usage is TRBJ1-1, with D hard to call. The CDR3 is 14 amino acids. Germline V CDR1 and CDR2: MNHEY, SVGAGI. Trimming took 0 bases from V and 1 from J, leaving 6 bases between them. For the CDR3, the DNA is TGTGCCAGCAGTTACTCGGGAGGGAACACTGAAGCTTTCTTT. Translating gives CASSYSGGNTEAFF.

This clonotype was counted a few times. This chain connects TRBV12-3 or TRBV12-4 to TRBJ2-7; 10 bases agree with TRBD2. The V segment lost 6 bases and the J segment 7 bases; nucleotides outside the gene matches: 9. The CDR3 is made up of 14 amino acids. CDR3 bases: TGTGCCAGCAGCCCTAGCGGGAGCGTTAAGGAGCAGTACTTC. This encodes CASSPSGSVKEQYF.